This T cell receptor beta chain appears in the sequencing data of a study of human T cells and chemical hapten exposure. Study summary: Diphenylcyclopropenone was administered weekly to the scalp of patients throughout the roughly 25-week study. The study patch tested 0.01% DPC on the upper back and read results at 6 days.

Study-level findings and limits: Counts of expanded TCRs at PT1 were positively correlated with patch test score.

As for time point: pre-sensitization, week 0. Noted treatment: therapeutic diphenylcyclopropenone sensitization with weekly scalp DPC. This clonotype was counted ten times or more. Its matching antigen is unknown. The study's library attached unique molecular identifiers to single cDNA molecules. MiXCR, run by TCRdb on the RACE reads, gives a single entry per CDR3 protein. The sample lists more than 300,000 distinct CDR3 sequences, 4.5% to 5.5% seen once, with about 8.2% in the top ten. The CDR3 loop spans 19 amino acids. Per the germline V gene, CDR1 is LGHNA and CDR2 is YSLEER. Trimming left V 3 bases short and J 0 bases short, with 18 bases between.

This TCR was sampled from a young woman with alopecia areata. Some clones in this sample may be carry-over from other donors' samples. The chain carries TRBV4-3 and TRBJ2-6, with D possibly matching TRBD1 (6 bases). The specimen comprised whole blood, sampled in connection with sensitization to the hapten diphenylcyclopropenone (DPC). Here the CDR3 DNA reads TGCGCCAGCAGCCAGTCAACCGGGACACCGTCCTCTGGGGCCAACGTCCTGACTTTC. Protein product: CASSQSTGTPSSGANVLTF.